The sequence of this TCR beta chain was determined in a study of OX40 agonist ivuxolimab in advanced cancers. The CDR3 is made up of 15 amino acids. The germline V gene has CDR1 SGDLS and CDR2 YYNGEE. V lost 1 base to trimming and J lost 4 bases, with 14 bases between them. Prior autoimmune disease or systemic immunosuppression barred patients. Assay used: immunoSEQ multiplex PCR; TCRdb lists only in-frame clones, some missing. Of 15,000 to 20,000 clones listed, 90% were seen once; the top ten hold 49%. The chain couples TRBV9 to TRBJ1-1, with D tentatively TRBD1 (5 bases). This specimen consisted of CD4+ or CD8+ T cells sorted from blood, obtained in a trial of the OX40 agonist ivuxolimab. This clonotype originated in an adult with an advanced solid tumor such as melanoma, head and neck, liver or kidney cancer. The CDR3 protein is CASSVRPTEATEAFF. The CDR3 nucleotides are TGTGCCAGCAGCGTACGGCCGACAGAGGCCACTGAAGCTTTCTTT.